The 23 T cell receptor beta chains listed next were all sequenced from one sample in a study of shared clonotypes between healthy human individuals. Measured with immunoSEQ multiplex PCR; TCRdb has only the in-frame clones, and not every one. The sample yields over 1.5 million clones, 98% seen once. The sequenced sample was naive CD4+ T cells sorted from blood. Described subset: CD45RA+ positively selected. The source is a man aged 25 to 40 in good health.

The chain joins TRBV29-1 to TRBJ2-1; 7 positions agree with TRBD2. Trimming removed 4 bases from V and 3 bases from J; junction bases left unmatched: 3. Per the germline V gene, CDR1 is SQVTM and CDR2 is ANQGSEA. The CDR3 is 13 residues long. The CDR3, as DNA: TGCAGCGTTGGGGGCGGGAGCTACAATGAGCAGTTCTTC. Protein: CSVGGGSYNEQFF.

V gene TRBV11-2 combines with J gene TRBJ1-2; D unresolved. Germline lookup yields CDR1 SGHAT and CDR2 FQNNGV. Trimming removed 1 base at V and 6 bases at J, with 9 bases between. There are 13 residues in the CDR3. CDR3 sequence (DNA): TGTGCCAGCAGCTTAGGACCCGAGGATGGCTACACCTTC. This translates into CASSLGPEDGYTF.

The genes are TRBV18 and TRBJ1-4; 7 bases map to TRBD1. This CDR3 is built from 15 residues. The germline V gene encodes CDR1 KGHSH and CDR2 LQKENI. J gave up 5 bases and V 3 bases, and 6 bases lay outside the gene matches. In nucleotides, the CDR3 is TGTGCCAGCTCACCTAAGGGACAGAAGAATGAAAAACTGTTTTTT. It translates to CASSPKGQKNEKLFF. Filled out from reference TRBV18 and TRBJ1-4, the complete variable domain reads NAGVMQNPRHLVRRRGQEARLRCSPMKGHSHVYWYRQLPEEGLKFMVYLQKENIIDESGMPKERFSAEFPKEGPSILRIQQVVRGDSAAYFCASSPKGQKNEKLFFGSGTQLSVL.

The V call is TRBV2, the J call TRBJ2-5, with 10 bases matching TRBD1. The length of the CDR3 is 15 residues. Trimming at V came to 6 bases and at J to 1 base, leaving 5 bases not matched to a gene. Germline CDR1 reads SNHLY; CDR2 reads FYNNEI. The CDR3 nucleotides read TGTGCCAGCAGGGGCGACAGGGGGCGCCAAGAGACCCAGTACTTC. It is translated as CASRGDRGRQETQYF. Drawing the rest from reference TRBV2 and TRBJ2-5, the complete variable domain is EPEVTQTPSHQVTQMGQEVILRCVPISNHLYFYWYRQILGQKVEFLVSFYNNEISEKSEIFDDQFSVERPDGSNFTLKIRSTKLEDSAMYFCASRGDRGRQETQYFGPGTRLLVL.

The rearrangement uses TRBV6-5 and TRBJ1-4; 8 bases align to TRBD1. Germline CDR1 and CDR2: MNHEY and SVGAGI. The trim removed 6 bases at V and 6 bases at J, leaving 6 bases unmatched. This CDR3 region has 14 residues. This CDR3 reads CASRNRGFDEKLFF. CDR3 bases: TGTGCCAGCAGGAACAGGGGGTTCGATGAAAAACTGTTTTTT.

As regards this clone: One end of the junction does not line up with germline, which may come from a read error. This sequence joins TRBV7-7 and TRBJ2-3, with 7 bases lining up with TRBD2. Germline V gene lookup returns CDR1 SSHAT and CDR2 FNYEAQ (reference sequence). The length of the CDR3 is 15 residues. CDR3 in DNA: TGTGCTAGCAGCTTAGGTGGGAGGGCACCAGATACGCAGTATTTT. Amino acid sequence: CASSLGGRAPDTQYF.

This clone showed up just once. The chain recombines TRBV27 with TRBJ2-1; D not certain. V lost 2 bases and J lost 5, with 13 bases in between. The CDR3 spans 15 residues. CDR1 MNHEY and CDR2 SMNVEV come from the germline V gene (reference sequence). Here the CDR3 DNA reads TGTGCCAGCAGTTTAAGGGCCACTCCAAACAATGAGCAGTTCTTC. Its translation is CASSLRATPNNEQFF.

V is TRBV9 and J is TRBJ2-1; tentatively, D is TRBD1 or TRBD2 (5 bases each). Per the germline V gene, CDR1 is SGDLS and CDR2 is YYNGEE. This CDR3 has 17 amino acids. V lost 3 bases and J 0 bases, leaving 16 bases between the germline ends. This chain's CDR3 is CASSAGDPPSSYNEQFF. The CDR3 coding sequence is TGTGCCAGCAGCGCCGGGGACCCTCCGAGCTCCTACAATGAGCAGTTCTTC.

This clone was seen a handful of times. The chain couples TRBV19 to TRBJ1-2, with 7 bases matching TRBD1. The ends lost 5 bases at V and 7 bases at J; junction bases unmatched: 4. The CDR3 runs to 12 residues. Germline CDR1 LNHDA, CDR2 SQIVND (reference sequence). CDR3: CASSLQGFGYTF. The CDR3 DNA is TGTGCCAGTAGTCTACAGGGGTTTGGCTACACCTTC.

This clone occurred once. The chain is built from TRBV30 and TRBJ2-7; 8 nucleotides line up with TRBD2. The CDR3 has 17 amino acids. V dropped 2 bases and J dropped 0; count of bases not matched to a gene: 12. Germline CDR1 GTSNPN, CDR2 SVGIG (reference sequence). CDR3 coding DNA: TGTGCCTGGAGTCGGCTGTCTAGCGGGCTCCGCTCCTACGAGCAGTACTTC. The encoded protein is CAWSRLSSGLRSYEQYF.

This chain links TRBV6-5 with TRBJ1-3; TRBD1 agrees at 9 bases. Germline CDR1 MNHEY, CDR2 SVGAGI. CDR3 length equals 15 residues. The junction had 5 bases not matched to a gene; V was cut back by 6 bases and J by 2 bases. For the CDR3, the DNA is TGTGCCAGCAGGGACAGGGGTAAAGCTGGAAACACCATATATTTT. Its translation: CASRDRGKAGNTIYF.

The chain joins TRBV4-1 to TRBJ1-5, with D tentatively TRBD1 (6 bases). Per the germline V gene, CDR1 is MGHRA and CDR2 is YSYEKL. The CDR3 is made up of 16 amino acids. V gave up 4 bases and J gave up 4 bases, with 17 bases separating them. This chain's CDR3 is CASSRSPQGSNQPQHF. CDR3 DNA: TGCGCCAGCAGCCGTTCCCCACAGGGATCAAATCAGCCCCAGCATTTT.

V usage is TRBV5-4 and J usage is TRBJ2-3; no definite D call. The length of the CDR3 is 13 residues. CDR1 is SGHNT and CDR2 is YYREEE in the germline V gene (reference sequence). The V and J ends lost 10 bases and 1 base respectively, with 13 bases between them. The CDR3 DNA reads TGTGCCCCCCGGGTCTGGGGCACAGATACGCAGTATTTT. Translation gives CAPRVWGTDTQYF.

The CDR3 DNA follows: TGTGCCAGCTCACCATTTCAGGCCCTGAATGAAAAACTGTTTTTT. Translation: CASSPFQALNEKLFF. The chain is built from TRBV18 and TRBJ1-4; D gene uncertain. The length of the CDR3 is 15 residues. Germline CDR1 is KGHSH and CDR2 is LQKENI. V dropped 2 bases and J dropped 5 bases, with 12 bases sitting between them.

The chain recombines TRBV10-3 with TRBJ1-4; 10 nucleotides align to TRBD1. This CDR3 spans 15 amino acids. Per the germline V gene, CDR1 is ENHRY and CDR2 is SYGVKD. The junction had 8 bases not matched to a gene; V was cut back by 6 bases and J by 7 bases. The CDR3 DNA sequence: TGTGCCATCAGCATGACAGGGGGCGAGTTTGAAAAACTGTTTTTT. This sequence encodes CAISMTGGEFEKLFF.

The V gene is TRBV11-3, the J gene TRBJ1-5; D call uncertain. The length of the CDR3 is 13 residues. The germline V gene encodes CDR1 SGHNT and CDR2 YENEEA. Trimming left V 1 base short and J 5 bases short, with 6 bases between. The CDR3 region is CASSLGGDQPQHF. CDR3 DNA: TGTGCCAGCAGCTTAGGGGGTGATCAGCCCCAGCATTTT. Full variable domain (outside the CDR3, taken from reference TRBV11-3 and TRBJ1-5): EAGVVQSPRYKIIEKKQPVAFWCNPISGHNTLYWYLQNLGQGPELLIRYENEEAVDDSQLPKDRFSAERLKGVDSTLKIQPAELGDSAVYLCASSLGGDQPQHFGDGTRLSIL.

As DNA, the CDR3 is TGTGCCAGCAGCTTAGTCCGCTGGCAGGGGAGGTTATTGTCCTACGAGCAGTACTTC. Encoded protein: CASSLVRWQGRLLSYEQYF. The chain joins TRBV11-3 to TRBJ2-7; D is perhaps TRBD1 or TRBD2 (6 bases each). Germline assignment: CDR1 SGHNT and CDR2 YENEEA. V was clipped by 1 base and J by 1 base, with 23 bases between them. The CDR3 consists of 19 residues.

This chain connects TRBV6-5 to TRBJ2-7; 7 nucleotides line up with TRBD2. CDR1 and CDR2 from the germline V gene are MNHEY and SVGAGI. With V trimmed by 5 bases and J by 9 bases, 4 bases remained unmatched. There are 11 residues in the CDR3. As DNA, the CDR3 is TGTGCCAGCAGTACCTCGGGAGGGCAGTACTTC. It encodes CASSTSGGQYF.

As concerns this clone: The junction differs from germline at one of its ends, possibly a read error. The chain employs TRBV5-4 and TRBJ2-2, with TRBD2 identical over 9 bases. This CDR3 region has 13 residues. CDR1 SGHNT and CDR2 YYREEE come from the germline V gene (reference sequence). DNA for the CDR3: TGCGCCAGCAGCCAAGATCTCGCGGGAGGGAAGCTTTTT. Its protein is CASSQDLAGGKLF.

V and J are TRBV11-2 and TRBJ1-4; TRBD1 agrees at 8 bases. CDR3 length: 14 amino acids. J gave up 8 bases and V 5 bases, and 7 bases lay outside the gene matches. Germline V CDR1 and CDR2: SGHAT, FQNNGV. The CDR3 is CASSPDRVNEKLFF. DNA of the CDR3: TGTGCCAGCAGCCCGGACAGGGTAAACGAAAAACTGTTTTTT.

This chain joins TRBV7-9 and TRBJ2-1, with D hard to call. CDR3 length: 16 amino acids. Germline-derived CDR1 and CDR2 are SEHNR and FQNEAQ (reference sequence). The V gene lost 2 bases and the J gene lost 8 bases, with 19 bases spanning the gap. The CDR3 DNA is TGTGCCAGCAGCTTAAGCTCGACACCCTCCTCGGATGAGCAGTTCTTC. Amino acid sequence: CASSLSSTPSSDEQFF.

The chain uses TRBV27 and TRBJ2-2; D uncertain. This CDR3 spans 15 amino acids. Trimming stripped 6 bases from V and 0 bases from J, with 11 bases between. CDR1 and CDR2 from the germline V gene are MNHEY and SMNVEV (reference sequence). The CDR3 sequence: CASRRYRANTGELFF. Here the CDR3 DNA reads TGTGCCAGCAGAAGGTATAGGGCGAACACCGGGGAGCTGTTTTTT.

The chain couples TRBV19 to TRBJ2-7; D is possibly TRBD2 (6 bases). CDR3 length equals 13 residues. The germline V gene encodes CDR1 LNHDA and CDR2 SQIVND (reference sequence). The V and J ends lost 3 bases and 6 bases respectively, with 12 bases between them. This CDR3 is CASSMVGGVEQYF. The CDR3 region has the DNA TGTGCCAGTAGTATGGTCGGCGGGGTCGAGCAGTACTTC. Filled out from reference TRBV19 and TRBJ2-7, the complete variable domain reads DGGITQSPKYLFRKEGQNVTLSCEQNLNHDAMYWYRQDPGQGLRLIYYSQIVNDFQKGDIAEGYSVSREKKESFPLTVTSAQKNPTAFYLCASSMVGGVEQYFGPGTRLTVT.